This TCR beta chain was recorded in a study of shared clonotypes between healthy human individuals. The V segment lost 0 bases and the J segment 3 bases; nucleotides outside the gene matches: 3. This CDR3 has 14 residues. The germline gives CDR1 SGHRS, CDR2 YFSETQ. All donors qualified as healthy HIV-negative adults and had experienced no recent acute infections or vaccinations. TCRdb's table, derived via immunoSEQ multiplex PCR, lists solely in-frame clones and lacks some. Of some 680,000 clones listed, around 73% are singletons. The source is a woman in her twenties or thirties in good health. This sequence joins TRBV5-1 and TRBJ2-7; 7 nucleotides match TRBD2. Material for sequencing was memory CD4+ T cells sorted from blood. Subset noted: CD45RA-negative fraction. Here the CDR3 reads CASSLASSGYEQYF. The CDR3 nucleotides are TGCGCCAGCAGCTTGGCCTCTAGCGGCTACGAGCAGTACTTC.